This TCR beta chain derives from a study of CD8+ T cells in alopecia areata. At the level of the study: In an open-label trial, patients got 5 to 10 mg tofacitinib twice daily.

Findings of the study overall: Clonality exceeded that of normal scalp in lesional scalp, most notably in alopecia totalis/universalis. As there was one nonresponder, how baseline CD8+ expansion relates to response remains uncertain.

Concerning this clone: Its antigen is not identified.

Extraction of RNA preceded its reverse transcription into cDNA, which served as the sequencing template. Produced via immunoSEQ multiplex PCR; TCRdb's table is partial and in-frame only. The sample shows about 120,000 clones, around 56% of them seen only once. Treatment here: oral pan-JAK inhibitor, 5-10 mg twice daily. Peripheral blood and lesional scalp punch biopsies came from alopecia areata patients. This sequence originates from a human donor with alopecia areata. The sample in question was CD4+ T cells sorted from blood, obtained at week 4, from a patient treated with tofacitinib.

The CDR3 DNA follows: TGTGCCAGCAGTTCATCGGGACAACCGATCTCCTACGAGCAGTACTTC. This gives the protein CASSSSGQPISYEQYF. The chain uses TRBV27 and TRBJ2-7, with D possibly TRBD1 on 6 matching bases. The CDR3 is 16 amino acids. V lost 4 bases, J lost 0 bases, and 16 bases lay in between. Germline assignment: CDR1 MNHEY and CDR2 SMNVEV (reference sequence).